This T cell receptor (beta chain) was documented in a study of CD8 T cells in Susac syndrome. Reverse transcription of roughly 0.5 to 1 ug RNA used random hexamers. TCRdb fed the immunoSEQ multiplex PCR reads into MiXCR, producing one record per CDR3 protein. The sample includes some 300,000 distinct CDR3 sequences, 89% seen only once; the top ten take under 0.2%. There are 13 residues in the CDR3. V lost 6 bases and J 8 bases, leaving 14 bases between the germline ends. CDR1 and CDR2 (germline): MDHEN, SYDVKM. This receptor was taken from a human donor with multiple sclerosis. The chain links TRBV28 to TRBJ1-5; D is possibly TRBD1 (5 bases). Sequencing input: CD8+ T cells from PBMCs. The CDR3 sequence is CASSLTGVEPQHF. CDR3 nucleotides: TGTGCCAGCAGCCTAACGGGGGTGGAGCCCCAGCATTTT.